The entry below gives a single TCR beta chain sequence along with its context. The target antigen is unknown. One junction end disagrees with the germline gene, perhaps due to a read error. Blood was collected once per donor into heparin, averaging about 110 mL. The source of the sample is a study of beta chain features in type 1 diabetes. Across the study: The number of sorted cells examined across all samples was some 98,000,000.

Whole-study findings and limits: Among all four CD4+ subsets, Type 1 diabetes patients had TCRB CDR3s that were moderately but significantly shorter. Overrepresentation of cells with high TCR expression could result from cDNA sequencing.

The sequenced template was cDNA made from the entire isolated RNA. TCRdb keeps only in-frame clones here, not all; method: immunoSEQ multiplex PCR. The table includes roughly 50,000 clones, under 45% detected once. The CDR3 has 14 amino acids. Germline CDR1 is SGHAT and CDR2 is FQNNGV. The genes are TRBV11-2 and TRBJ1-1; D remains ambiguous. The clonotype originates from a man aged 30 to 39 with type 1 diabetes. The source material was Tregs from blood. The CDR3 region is CASSLALGGTEDFF. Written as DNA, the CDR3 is TGTGCCAGCAGCTTAGCCTTAGGTGGAACAGAAGATTTCTTT.